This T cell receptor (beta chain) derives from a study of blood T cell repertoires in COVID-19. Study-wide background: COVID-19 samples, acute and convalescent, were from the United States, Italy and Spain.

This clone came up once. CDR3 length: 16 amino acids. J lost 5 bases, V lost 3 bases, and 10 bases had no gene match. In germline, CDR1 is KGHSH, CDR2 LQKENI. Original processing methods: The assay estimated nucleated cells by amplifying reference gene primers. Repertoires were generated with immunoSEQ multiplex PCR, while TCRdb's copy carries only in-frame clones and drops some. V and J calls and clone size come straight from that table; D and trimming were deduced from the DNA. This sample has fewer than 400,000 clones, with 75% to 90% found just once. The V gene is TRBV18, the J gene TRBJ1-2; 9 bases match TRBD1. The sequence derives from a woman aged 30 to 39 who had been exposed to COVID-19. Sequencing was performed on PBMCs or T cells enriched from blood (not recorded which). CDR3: CASSPITGQGIYGYTF. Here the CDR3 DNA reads TGTGCCAGCTCACCCATCACGGGACAGGGAATTTATGGCTACACCTTC.